Given below is one T cell receptor (beta chain) in context. Trimming removed 3 bases at V and 4 bases at J, with 10 bases between. This CDR3 has 12 residues. Germline CDR1 GTSNPN, CDR2 SVGIG (reference sequence). The source of the sample is a study of blood T cell repertoires in COVID-19. About the study: From T cells, B-cell-depleted T cells, or PBMCs came the material, which was cDNA or gDNA.

As handled by the study authors: Reference gene primer amplification yielded estimated nucleated cell counts. Data came from immunoSEQ multiplex PCR; TCRdb stores just in-frame clones and leaves some out. V and J calls and clone size are copied from that table; D and trimming were computed from the DNA. The sample shows 200,000 to 300,000 clones, about 83% of them seen only once. The chain combines TRBV30 with TRBJ2-7, with D unclear. The sequence came from a man aged 50 to 59 with acute or convalescent COVID-19. Sequencing was carried out using peripheral blood. The CDR3 region has the DNA TGTGCCTGGAGCTTAGTTCTTTACGAGCAGTACTTC. Its protein product is CAWSLVLYEQYF. The full variable domain, completed using reference TRBV30 and TRBJ2-7, is SQTIHQWPATLVQPVGSPLSLECTVEGTSNPNLYWYRQAAGRGLQLLFYSVGIGQISSEVPQNLSASRPQDRQFILSSKKLLLSDSGFYLCAWSLVLYEQYFGPGTRLTVT.